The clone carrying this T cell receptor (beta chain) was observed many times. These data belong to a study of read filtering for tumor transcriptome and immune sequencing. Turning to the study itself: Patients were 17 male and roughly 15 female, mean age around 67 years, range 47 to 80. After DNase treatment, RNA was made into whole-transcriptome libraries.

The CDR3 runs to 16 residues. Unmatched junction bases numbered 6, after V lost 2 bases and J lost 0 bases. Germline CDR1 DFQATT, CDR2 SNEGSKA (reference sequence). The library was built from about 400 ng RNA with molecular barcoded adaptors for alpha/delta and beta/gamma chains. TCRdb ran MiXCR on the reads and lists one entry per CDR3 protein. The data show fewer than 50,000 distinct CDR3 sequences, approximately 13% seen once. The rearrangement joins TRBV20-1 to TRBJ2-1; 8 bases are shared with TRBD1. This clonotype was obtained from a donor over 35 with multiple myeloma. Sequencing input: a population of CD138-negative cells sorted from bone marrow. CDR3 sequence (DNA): TGCAGTGCTAGACGGGAAGACAGGGGCTCCTACAATGAGCAGTTCTTC. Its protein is CSARREDRGSYNEQFF.